The 5 T cell receptor beta chains reported below all come from one sample, sequenced in a study of T-cell reconstitution after alpha-beta-depleted transplantation in children. TCRbeta library preparation incorporated unique molecular identifiers. Via MiXCR, TCRdb re-called the PCR reads, giving one row per CDR3 protein. Here the sample spans about 980,000 distinct CDR3 sequences, roughly 31% being singletons. The material sequenced was PBMCs, mostly from graft donor cells, taken 360 days after TCRalphabeta/CD19-depleted stem cell transplant. These receptor sequences come from a boy under three years old who had a stem cell transplant for SCID, so the T cells may come from the graft donor.

The CDR3 nucleotides read TGTGCCAGCAGTTACTCGTTAGTCCCAAACAAGGGCCAGGAGACCCAGTACTTC. As protein: CASSYSLVPNKGQETQYF. The chain combines TRBV6-5 with TRBJ2-5; no clear D gene. CDR1 and CDR2 (germline): MNHEY, SVGAGI. Trimming shortened V by 0 bases and J by 5 bases, and 22 bases separated the two germline ends. The CDR3 contains 18 residues.

This clonotype was picked up a small number of times. This chain links TRBV24-1 with TRBJ2-3; D possibly corresponds to TRBD1 (6 bases). The CDR3 contains 13 residues. The germline V gene has CDR1 KGHDR and CDR2 SFDVKD. With 7 bases removed from V and 2 bases from J, the gap between germline ends came to 9 bases. In nucleotides, the CDR3 is TGTGCCACCAGGGACAGTGTCACAGATACGCAGTATTTT. It is translated as CATRDSVTDTQYF.

This rearrangement joins TRBV7-9 to TRBJ2-3, with 9 bases lining up with TRBD2. The CDR3 is 16 residues long. V dropped 1 base and J dropped 4; count of bases not matched to a gene: 6. Germline V gene data show CDR1 as SEHNR and CDR2 as FQNEAQ (reference sequence). The CDR3 coding sequence is TGTGCCAGCAGCTTAGGAGAGGGACTAGCTGCAGATACGCAGTATTTT. It encodes CASSLGEGLAADTQYF.

There are a few counts of this clonotype. The chain joins TRBV28 to TRBJ1-1; a possible D gene is TRBD1 (5 bases). This CDR3 is built from 15 residues. Deletions cut 6 bases from V and 3 bases from J, with 17 bases between. From germline, CDR1 is MDHEN and CDR2 SYDVKM. CDR3 bases: TGTGCCAGCAGCCCACCCGGGGGTAGCGACACTGAAGCTTTCTTT. Its protein product is CASSPPGGSDTEAFF.

The V and J genes are TRBV5-1 and TRBJ2-3, with TRBD1 matching 8 bases. From germline, CDR1 is SGHRS and CDR2 YFSETQ. V gave up 4 bases and J gave up 5 bases; unmatched junction bases: 12. The CDR3 has 16 residues. CDR3 nucleotide sequence: TGCGCCAGCAGCCTGGGGACAGGTCAAGGGGGAGATACGCAGTATTTT. Translation: CASSLGTGQGGDTQYF.